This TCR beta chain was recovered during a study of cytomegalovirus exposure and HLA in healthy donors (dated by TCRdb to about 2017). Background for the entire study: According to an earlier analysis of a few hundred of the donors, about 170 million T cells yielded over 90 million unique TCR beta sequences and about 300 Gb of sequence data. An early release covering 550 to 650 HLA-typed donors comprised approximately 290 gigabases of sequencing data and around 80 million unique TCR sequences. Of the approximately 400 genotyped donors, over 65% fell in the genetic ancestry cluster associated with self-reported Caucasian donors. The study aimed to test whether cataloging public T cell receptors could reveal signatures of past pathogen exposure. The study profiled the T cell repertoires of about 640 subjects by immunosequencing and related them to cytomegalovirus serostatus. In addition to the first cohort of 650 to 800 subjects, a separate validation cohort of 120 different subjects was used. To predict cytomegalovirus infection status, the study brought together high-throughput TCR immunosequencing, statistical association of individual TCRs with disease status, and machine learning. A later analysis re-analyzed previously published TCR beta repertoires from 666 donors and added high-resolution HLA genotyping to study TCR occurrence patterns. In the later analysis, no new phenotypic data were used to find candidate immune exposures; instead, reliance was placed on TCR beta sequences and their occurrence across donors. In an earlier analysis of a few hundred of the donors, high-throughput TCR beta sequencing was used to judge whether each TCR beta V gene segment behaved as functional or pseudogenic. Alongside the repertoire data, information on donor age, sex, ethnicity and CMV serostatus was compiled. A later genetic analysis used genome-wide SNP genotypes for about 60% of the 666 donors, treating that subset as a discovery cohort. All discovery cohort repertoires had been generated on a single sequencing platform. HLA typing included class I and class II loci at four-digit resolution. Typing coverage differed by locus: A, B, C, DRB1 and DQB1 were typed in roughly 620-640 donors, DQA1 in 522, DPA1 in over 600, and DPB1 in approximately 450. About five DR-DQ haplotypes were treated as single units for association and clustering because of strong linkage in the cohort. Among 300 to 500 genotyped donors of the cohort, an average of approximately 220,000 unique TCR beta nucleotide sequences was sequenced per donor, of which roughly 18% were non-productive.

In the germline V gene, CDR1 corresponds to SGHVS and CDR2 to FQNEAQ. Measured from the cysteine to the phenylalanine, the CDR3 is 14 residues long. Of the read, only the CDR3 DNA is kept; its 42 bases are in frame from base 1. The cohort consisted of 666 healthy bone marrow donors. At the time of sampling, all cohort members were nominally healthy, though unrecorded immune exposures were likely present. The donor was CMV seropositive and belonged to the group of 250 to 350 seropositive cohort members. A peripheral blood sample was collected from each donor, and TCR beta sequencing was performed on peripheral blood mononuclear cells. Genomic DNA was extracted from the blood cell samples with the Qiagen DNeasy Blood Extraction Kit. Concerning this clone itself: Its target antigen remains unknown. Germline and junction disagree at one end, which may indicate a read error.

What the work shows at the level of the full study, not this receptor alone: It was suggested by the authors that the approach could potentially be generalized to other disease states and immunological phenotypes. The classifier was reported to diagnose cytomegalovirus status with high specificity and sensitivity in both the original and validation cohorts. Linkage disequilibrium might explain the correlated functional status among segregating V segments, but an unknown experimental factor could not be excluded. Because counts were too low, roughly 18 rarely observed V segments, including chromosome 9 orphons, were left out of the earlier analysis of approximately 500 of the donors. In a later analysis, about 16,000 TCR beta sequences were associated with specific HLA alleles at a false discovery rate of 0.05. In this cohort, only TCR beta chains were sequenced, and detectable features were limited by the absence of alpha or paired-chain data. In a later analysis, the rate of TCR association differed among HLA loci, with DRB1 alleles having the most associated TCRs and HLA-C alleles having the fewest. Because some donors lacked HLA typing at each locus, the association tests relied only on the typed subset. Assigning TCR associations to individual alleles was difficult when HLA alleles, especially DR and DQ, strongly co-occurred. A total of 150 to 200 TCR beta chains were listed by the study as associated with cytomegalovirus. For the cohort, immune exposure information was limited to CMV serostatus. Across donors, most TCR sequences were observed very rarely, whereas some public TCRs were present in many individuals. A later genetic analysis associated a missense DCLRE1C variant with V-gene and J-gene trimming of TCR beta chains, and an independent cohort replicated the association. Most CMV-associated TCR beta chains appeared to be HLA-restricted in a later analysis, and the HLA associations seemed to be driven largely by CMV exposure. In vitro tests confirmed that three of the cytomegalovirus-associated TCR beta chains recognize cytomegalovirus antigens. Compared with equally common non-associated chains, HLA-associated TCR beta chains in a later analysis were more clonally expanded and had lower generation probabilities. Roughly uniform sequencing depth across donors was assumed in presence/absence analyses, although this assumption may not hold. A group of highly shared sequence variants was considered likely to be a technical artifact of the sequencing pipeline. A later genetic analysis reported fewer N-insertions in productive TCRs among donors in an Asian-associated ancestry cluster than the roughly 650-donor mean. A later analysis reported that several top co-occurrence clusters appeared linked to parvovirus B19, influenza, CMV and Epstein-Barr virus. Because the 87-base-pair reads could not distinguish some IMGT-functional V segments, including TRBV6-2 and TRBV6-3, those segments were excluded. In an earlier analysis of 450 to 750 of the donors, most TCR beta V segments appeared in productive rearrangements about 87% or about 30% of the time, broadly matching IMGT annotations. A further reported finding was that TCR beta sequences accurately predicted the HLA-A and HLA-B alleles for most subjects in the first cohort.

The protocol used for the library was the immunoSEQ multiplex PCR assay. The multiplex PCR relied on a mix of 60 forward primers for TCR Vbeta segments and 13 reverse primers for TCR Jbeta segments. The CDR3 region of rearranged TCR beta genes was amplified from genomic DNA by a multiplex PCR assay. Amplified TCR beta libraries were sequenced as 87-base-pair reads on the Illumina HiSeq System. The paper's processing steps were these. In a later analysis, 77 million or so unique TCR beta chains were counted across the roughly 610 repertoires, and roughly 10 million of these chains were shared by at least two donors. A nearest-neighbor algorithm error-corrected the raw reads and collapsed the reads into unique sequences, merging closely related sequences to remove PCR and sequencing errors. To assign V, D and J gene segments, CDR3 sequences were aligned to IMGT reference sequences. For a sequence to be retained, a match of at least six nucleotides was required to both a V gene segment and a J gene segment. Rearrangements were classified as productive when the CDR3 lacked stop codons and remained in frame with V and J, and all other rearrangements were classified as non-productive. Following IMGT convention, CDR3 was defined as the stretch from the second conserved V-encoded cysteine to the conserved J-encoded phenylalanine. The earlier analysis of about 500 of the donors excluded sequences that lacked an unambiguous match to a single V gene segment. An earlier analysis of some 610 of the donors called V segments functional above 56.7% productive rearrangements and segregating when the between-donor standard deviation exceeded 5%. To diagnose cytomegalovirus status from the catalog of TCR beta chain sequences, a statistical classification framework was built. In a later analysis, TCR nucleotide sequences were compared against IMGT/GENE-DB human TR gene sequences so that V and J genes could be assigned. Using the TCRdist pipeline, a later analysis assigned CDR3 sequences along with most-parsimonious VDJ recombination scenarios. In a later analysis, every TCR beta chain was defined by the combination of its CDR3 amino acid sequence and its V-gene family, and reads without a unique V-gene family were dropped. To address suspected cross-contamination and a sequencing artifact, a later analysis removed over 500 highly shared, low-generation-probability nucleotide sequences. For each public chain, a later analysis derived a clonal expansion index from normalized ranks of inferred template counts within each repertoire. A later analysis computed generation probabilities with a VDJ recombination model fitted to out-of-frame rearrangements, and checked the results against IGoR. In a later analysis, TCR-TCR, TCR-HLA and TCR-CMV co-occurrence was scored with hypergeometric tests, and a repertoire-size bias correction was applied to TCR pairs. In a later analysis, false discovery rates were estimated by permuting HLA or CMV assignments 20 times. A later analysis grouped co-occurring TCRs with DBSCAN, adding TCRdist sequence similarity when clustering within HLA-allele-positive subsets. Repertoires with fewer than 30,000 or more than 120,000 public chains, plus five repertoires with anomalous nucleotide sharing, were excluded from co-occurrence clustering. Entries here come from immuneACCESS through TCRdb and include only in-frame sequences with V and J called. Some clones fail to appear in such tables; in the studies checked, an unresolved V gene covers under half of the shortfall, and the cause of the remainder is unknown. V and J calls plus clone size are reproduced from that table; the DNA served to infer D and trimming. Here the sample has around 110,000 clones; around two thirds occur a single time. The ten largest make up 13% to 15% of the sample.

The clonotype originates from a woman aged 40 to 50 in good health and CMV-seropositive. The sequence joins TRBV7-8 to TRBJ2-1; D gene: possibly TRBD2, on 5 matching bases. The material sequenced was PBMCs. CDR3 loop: CVSSLSRRGNEQFF. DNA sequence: TGTGTCAGCAGCTTATCCCGACGGGGCAATGAGCAGTTCTTC.